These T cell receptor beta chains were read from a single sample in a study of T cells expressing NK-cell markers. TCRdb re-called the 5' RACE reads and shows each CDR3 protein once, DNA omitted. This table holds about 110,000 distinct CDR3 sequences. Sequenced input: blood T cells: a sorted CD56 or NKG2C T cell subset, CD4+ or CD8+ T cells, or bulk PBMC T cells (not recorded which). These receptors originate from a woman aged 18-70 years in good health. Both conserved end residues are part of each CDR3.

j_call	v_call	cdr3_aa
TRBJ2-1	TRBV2	CASSERAGADIYEQFF
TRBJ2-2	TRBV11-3	CASSPSYTGELFF
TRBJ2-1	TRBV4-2	CASSGTSYYNEQFF
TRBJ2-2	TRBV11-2	CASSPYRSAGTGELFF
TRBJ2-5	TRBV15	CATSRGRLAEAQETQYF
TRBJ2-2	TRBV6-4	CASSDSTNRGDTGELFF
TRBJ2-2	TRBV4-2	CASSHVSGGADTGELFF
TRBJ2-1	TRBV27	CASRLGPTGDEQFF
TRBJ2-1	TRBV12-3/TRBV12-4	CASRTGTGDYNEQFF
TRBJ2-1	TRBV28	CASSLSSGRINEQFF
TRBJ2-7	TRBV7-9	CASSLSHYEQYF
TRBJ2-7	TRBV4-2	CASSQAHRDEQYF
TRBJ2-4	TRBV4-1	CASSIVGQAKNIQYF
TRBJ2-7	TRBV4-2	CASSQVVGGLYEQYF
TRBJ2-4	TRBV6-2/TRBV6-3	CASSWYPGQGSKNIQYF
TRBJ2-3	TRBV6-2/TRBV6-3	CASSYSSPYRGSPSTDTQYF
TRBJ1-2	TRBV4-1	CASSQDFLGVGGGYTF
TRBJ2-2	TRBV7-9	CAILLFSGRSTGELFF
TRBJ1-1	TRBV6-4	CASSDKGVPGEAFF
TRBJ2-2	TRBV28	CASSSIYQGANTGELFF
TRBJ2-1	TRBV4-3	CASSQDLPAGAYNEQFF
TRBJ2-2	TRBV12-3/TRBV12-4	CATWGPTGELFF
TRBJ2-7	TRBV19	CASSIVPSGPYEQYF
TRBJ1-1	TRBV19	CASTPGLRGEAFF
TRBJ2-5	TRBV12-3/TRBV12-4	CASSPMRDQTQYF
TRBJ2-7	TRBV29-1	CSVEDRGESWQYF
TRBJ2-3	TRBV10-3	CAISESGTSGADTQYF
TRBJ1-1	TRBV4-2	CASSQVPGFGNTEAFF
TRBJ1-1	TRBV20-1	CSAPRTAMNTEAFF
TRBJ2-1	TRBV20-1	CSAGTSGSVYNEQFF
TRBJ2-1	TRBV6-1	CASSHRGSYNEQFF
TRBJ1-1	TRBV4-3	CASSQAERGRTEAFF
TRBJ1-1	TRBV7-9	CASSFGDSEAFF
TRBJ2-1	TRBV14	CASSPGQVVHEQFF
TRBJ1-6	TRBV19	CASGQGEINNSPLHF
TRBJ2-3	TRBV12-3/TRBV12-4	CASRDSPPDTQYF
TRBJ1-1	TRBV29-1	CSVVPDNTEAFF
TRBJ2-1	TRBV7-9	CASSSGLGEQFF
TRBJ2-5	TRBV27	CASSRVAVAQETQYF
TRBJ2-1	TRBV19	CATRTGSYNEQFF
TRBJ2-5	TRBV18	CASSQTGYQETQYF
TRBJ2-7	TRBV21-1	CASSRPQGAWEQYF
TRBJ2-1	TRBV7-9	CASSPASGNEQFF
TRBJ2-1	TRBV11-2	CASSLDLGGAYNEQFF
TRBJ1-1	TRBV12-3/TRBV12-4	CASSFSNTEAFF
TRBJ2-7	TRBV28	CASSSPLAGGTSEQCF
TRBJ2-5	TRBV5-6	CASSLAGTLSETQYF